The entry below gives a single T cell receptor beta chain sequence along with its context. The sample is drawn from a study of blood T cell repertoires in COVID-19. About the research overall: The United States, Italy and Spain were the sources of the acute and convalescent COVID-19 samples. T cells, B-cell-depleted T cells, or PBMCs supplied cDNA or gDNA.

Authors' analysis steps: For nucleated cells, counts were estimated from reference gene primer amplification. The repertoire was sequenced with immunoSEQ multiplex PCR; TCRdb's copy has only in-frame clones and lacks some. The D gene and trimming were derived from the DNA, and the V and J assignments and clone size from that table. Among 130,000 to 150,000 clones listed, approximately 81% were seen once. Trimming cost V 5 bases and J 5 bases, with 18 bases left between them. CDR1 and CDR2 (germline): SGHTA, FQGNSA. The CDR3 extends over 15 amino acids. The receptor comes from a human donor in a cohort sampled during active COVID-19. V and J are TRBV7-2 and TRBJ2-5; a weak D match, TRBD2 (7 bases). Input material: peripheral blood. The CDR3 loop is CASSDTRGGVETQYF. CDR3 bases: TGTGCCAGCAGCGACACACGAGGGGGGGTTGAGACCCAGTACTTC.